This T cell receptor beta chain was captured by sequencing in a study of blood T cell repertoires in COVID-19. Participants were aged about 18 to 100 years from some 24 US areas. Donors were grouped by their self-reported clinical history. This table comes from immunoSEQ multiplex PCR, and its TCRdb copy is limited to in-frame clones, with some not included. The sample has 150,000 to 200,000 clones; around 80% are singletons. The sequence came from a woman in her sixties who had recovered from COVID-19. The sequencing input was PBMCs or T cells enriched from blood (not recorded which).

CDR3 sequence: CASSAGQGGDYGYTF. For the CDR3, the DNA is TGTGCCAGCAGTGCTGGACAGGGAGGGGACTATGGCTACACCTTC. The rearrangement links TRBV2 to TRBJ1-2, with 8 nucleotides matching TRBD1. The trim removed 4 bases at V and 3 bases at J, leaving 7 bases unmatched. The CDR3 is 15 amino acids. Germline loops: CDR1 SNHLY, CDR2 FYNNEI.